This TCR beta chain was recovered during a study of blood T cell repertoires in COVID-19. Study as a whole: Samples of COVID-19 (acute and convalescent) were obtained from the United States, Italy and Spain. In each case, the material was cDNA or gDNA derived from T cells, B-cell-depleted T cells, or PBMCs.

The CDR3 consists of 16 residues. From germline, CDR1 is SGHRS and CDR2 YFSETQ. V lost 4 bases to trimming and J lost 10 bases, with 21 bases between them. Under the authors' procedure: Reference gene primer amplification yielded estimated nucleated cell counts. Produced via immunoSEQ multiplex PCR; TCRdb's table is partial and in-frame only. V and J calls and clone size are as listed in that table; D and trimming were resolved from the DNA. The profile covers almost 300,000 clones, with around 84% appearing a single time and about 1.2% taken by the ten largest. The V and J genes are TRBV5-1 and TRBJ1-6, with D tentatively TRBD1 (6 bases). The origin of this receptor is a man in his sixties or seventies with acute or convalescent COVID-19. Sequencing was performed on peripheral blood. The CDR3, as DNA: TGCGCCAGCAGCCCCCACGGTCCAGGGGATGGCTCACCCCTCCACTTT. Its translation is CASSPHGPGDGSPLHF. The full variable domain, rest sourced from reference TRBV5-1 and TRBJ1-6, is KAGVTQTPRYLIKTRGQQVTLSCSPISGHRSVSWYQQTPGQGLQFLFEYFSETQRNKGNFPGRFSGRQFSNSRSEMNVSTLELGDSALYLCASSPHGPGDGSPLHFGNGTRLTVT.